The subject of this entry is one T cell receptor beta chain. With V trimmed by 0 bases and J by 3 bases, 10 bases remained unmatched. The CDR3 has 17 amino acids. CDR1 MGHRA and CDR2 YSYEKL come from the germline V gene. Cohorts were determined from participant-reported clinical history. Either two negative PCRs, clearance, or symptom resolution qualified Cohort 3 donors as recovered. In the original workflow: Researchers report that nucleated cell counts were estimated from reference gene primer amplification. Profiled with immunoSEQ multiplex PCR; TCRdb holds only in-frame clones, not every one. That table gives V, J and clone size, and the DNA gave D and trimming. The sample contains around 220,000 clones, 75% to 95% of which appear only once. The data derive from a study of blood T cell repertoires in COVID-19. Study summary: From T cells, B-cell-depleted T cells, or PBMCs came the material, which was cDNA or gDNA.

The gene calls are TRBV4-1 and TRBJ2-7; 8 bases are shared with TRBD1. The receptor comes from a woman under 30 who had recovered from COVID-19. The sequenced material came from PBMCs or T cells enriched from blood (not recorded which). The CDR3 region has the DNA TGCGCCAGCAGCCAAGAAGGACAGGGCGTTATACTCTACGAGCAGTACTTC. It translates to CASSQEGQGVILYEQYF.